Shown below are 30 T cell receptor beta chains from a single sample sequenced in a study of T cell responses to AZD1222 COVID-19 vaccine. Generated by immunoSEQ multiplex PCR, the TCRdb table keeps only in-frame clones and is missing some. The repertoire has some 99,000 clones, about 89% of them found once; the top ten carry 6% to 8%. The sequenced sample was peripheral blood, obtained on day 0 of AZD1222 vaccination. All receptors come from an adult in good health.

The gene calls are TRBV7-8 and TRBJ2-2, with a possible D match to TRBD2 (6 bases). V lost 3 bases to trimming and J lost 13 bases, with 18 bases between them. The CDR3 consists of 14 residues. Germline V CDR1 and CDR2: SGHVS, FQNEAQ. The CDR3 DNA sequence: TGTGCCAGCAGCTTTATGACGGCGGAGGGACGGCTGTTTTTT. This encodes CASSFMTAEGRLFF.

This CDR3 reads CASSAYSYGYTF. CDR3 nucleotides: TGTGCCAGCAGTGCTTACAGCTATGGCTACACCTTC. The chain has TRBV25-1 and TRBJ1-2; D unclear. This CDR3 has 12 residues. With 4 bases removed from V and 4 bases from J, the gap between germline ends came to 7 bases. Germline CDR1 MGHDK, CDR2 SYGVNS.

This clone has just a few counts. The V gene is TRBV7-7, the J gene TRBJ2-5; D ambiguous. CDR3 length: 14 amino acids. From germline, CDR1 is SSHAT and CDR2 FNYEAQ (reference sequence). Trimming shortened V by 5 bases and J by 2 bases, and 12 bases separated the two germline ends. The CDR3 loop reads CASSPQVGQETQYF. As DNA, the CDR3 is TGTGCCAGCAGCCCCCAGGTGGGGCAAGAGACCCAGTACTTC.

The rearrangement links TRBV6-1 to TRBJ1-2, with unresolved D. The germline V gene encodes CDR1 MNHNS and CDR2 SASEGT. V gave up 2 bases and J gave up 3 bases, with 10 bases separating them. This CDR3 has 14 amino acids. The chain's CDR3 is CASSEQFSDYGYTF. The CDR3 DNA reads TGTGCCAGCAGTGAACAGTTTTCCGACTATGGCTACACCTTC.

J is TRBJ1-5 and V is TRBV19, with D tentatively TRBD1 (6 bases). Germline V gene sequence: CDR1 LNHDA, CDR2 SQIVND (reference sequence). The CDR3 spans 19 residues. The CDR3 DNA follows: TGTGCAAGCAATACCGCCGGCAGGGGCGTCCCATTGCCAAATCAGCCCCAGCATTTT. Translating gives CASNTAGRGVPLPNQPQHF.

The chain employs TRBV27 and TRBJ1-6, with 7 bases matching TRBD1. Germline assignment: CDR1 MNHEY and CDR2 SMNVEV (reference sequence). The CDR3 covers 14 residues. Trimming removed 6 bases from V and 15 bases from J; junction bases left unmatched: 14. This CDR3 reads CASRGQGGVRDLHF. CDR3 nucleotide sequence: TGTGCCAGCAGGGGGCAGGGGGGCGTAAGAGACCTCCACTTT.

The chain is built from TRBV5-5 and TRBJ2-5; D is uncertain. The CDR3 length is 14 residues. V lost 5 bases and J lost 1, with 12 bases in between. Germline CDR1 SGHKS, CDR2 YYEKEE (reference sequence). The chain's CDR3 is CASSPRLAQETQYF. DNA of the CDR3: TGTGCCAGCAGTCCAAGACTCGCCCAAGAGACCCAGTACTTC.

V usage is TRBV10-3 and J usage is TRBJ1-5; D uncertain. Germline assignment: CDR1 ENHRY and CDR2 SYGVKD. With 11 bases removed from V and 0 bases from J, the gap between germline ends came to 11 bases. The CDR3 is made up of 13 amino acids. CDR3 region: CASSTFSNQPQHF. The CDR3 DNA reads TGTGCCTCCTCGACATTTAGCAATCAGCCCCAGCATTTT.

The V gene is TRBV2, the J gene TRBJ1-1; no firm D call. The germline V gene encodes CDR1 SNHLY and CDR2 FYNNEI. This CDR3 comprises 16 residues. Trimming took off 7 bases at V and 7 bases at J, with 25 bases between the two ends. The CDR3 protein is CASIEGQTPRRFEAFF. CDR3 coding DNA: TGTGCCAGCATCGAGGGCCAGACCCCTCGAAGATTTGAAGCTTTCTTT.

The gene calls are TRBV5-8 and TRBJ1-1; no clear D gene. Trimming stripped 4 bases from V and 0 bases from J, with 13 bases between. This CDR3 region has 15 residues. Germline loops: CDR1 SGHTS, CDR2 YDEGEE. DNA for the CDR3: TGTGCCAGCAGCCCCGAGGAAGGCCTGAACACTGAAGCTTTCTTT. This sequence encodes CASSPEEGLNTEAFF.

The CDR3 protein is CASSLLGPSSYNEQFF. DNA for the CDR3: TGTGCCAGCAGCCTCCTGGGGCCGAGCTCCTACAATGAGCAGTTCTTC. The V gene is TRBV6-9, the J gene TRBJ2-1; perhaps TRBD1 as D (5 bases). The V gene's germline CDR1 is MNHGY and CDR2 SVAAGI. Deletions cut 6 bases from V and 0 bases from J, with 15 bases between. The CDR3 extends over 16 amino acids.

This clone was observed once. The V and J genes are TRBV18 and TRBJ1-1; possible D gene TRBD1, 5 bases. The CDR3 consists of 16 residues. In germline, CDR1 is KGHSH, CDR2 LQKENI. The ends were cut back, 2 bases at V and 0 bases at J, with 13 bases in the middle. As DNA, the CDR3 is TGTGCCAGCTCACCATTCGGGGGTAAGGTGAACACTGAAGCTTTCTTT. It specifies CASSPFGGKVNTEAFF.

The V gene is TRBV7-8, the J gene TRBJ2-7; D possibly uses TRBD1 or TRBD2 (5 bases each). In germline, CDR1 is SGHVS, CDR2 FQNEAQ. The CDR3 is made up of 14 amino acids. Deletions cut 5 bases from V and 2 bases from J, with 13 bases between. DNA of the CDR3: TGTGCCAGCAGCCTCGGGACGAAAGCCTACGAGCAGTACTTC. Translating it yields CASSLGTKAYEQYF.

J is TRBJ1-6 and V is TRBV7-2; weak D call: TRBD1 (6 bases). The CDR3 length is 14 residues. The germline V gene has CDR1 SGHTA and CDR2 FQGNSA. With 10 bases removed from V and 9 bases from J, the gap between germline ends came to 19 bases. DNA for the CDR3: TGTGCCACTACCATAACAGGGTACGCTTCACCCCTCCACTTT. Translation: CATTITGYASPLHF.

This clone was seen a single time. The chain employs TRBV7-9 and TRBJ1-1; tentatively, D is TRBD1 (6 bases). Germline-derived CDR1 and CDR2 are SEHNR and FQNEAQ (reference sequence). Trimming removed 1 base from V and 2 bases from J, with 8 bases in between. The CDR3 loop spans 14 amino acids. CDR3 region: CASSLVQGNTEAFF. The CDR3 nucleotides are TGTGCCAGCAGCTTAGTACAGGGAAACACTGAAGCTTTCTTT.

The V call is TRBV6-1, the J call TRBJ1-5; TRBD1 agrees at 8 bases. Germline trimming cut 1 base from V and 6 bases from J; bases unmatched to any gene: 5. The CDR3 is 15 amino acids. Germline loops: CDR1 MNHNS, CDR2 SASEGT. The CDR3 DNA reads as TGTGCCAGCAGTGAAGTTACAGGGGGAATTCAGCCCCAGCATTTT. Encoded protein: CASSEVTGGIQPQHF.

The J gene is TRBJ2-1, the V gene TRBV19; D is undetermined. The CDR3 loop spans 14 amino acids. Trimming left V 2 bases short and J 1 base short, with 6 bases between. Germline values: CDR1 LNHDA, CDR2 SQIVND (reference sequence). The CDR3 here is CASSIQTSYNEQFF. CDR3 nucleotide sequence: TGTGCCAGTAGTATACAGACTTCCTACAATGAGCAGTTCTTC.

This rearrangement joins TRBV12-3 or TRBV12-4 to TRBJ2-3; D possibly corresponds to TRBD1 (5 bases). This CDR3 is built from 13 residues. The germline V and J ends were trimmed by 6 bases and 0 bases, with 7 bases remaining between them. The CDR3 DNA follows: TGTGCCAGCAGCAGGGTTAGCACAGATACGCAGTATTTT. The encoded protein is CASSRVSTDTQYF.

The gene calls are TRBV18 and TRBJ1-1; no definite D call. There are 14 residues in the CDR3. CDR1 KGHSH and CDR2 LQKENI come from the germline V gene. Trimming took off 3 bases at V and 0 bases at J, with 8 bases between the two ends. CDR3 DNA sequence: TGTGCCAGCTCACCCAGTCAGTTGAACACTGAAGCTTTCTTT. Translating gives CASSPSQLNTEAFF.

The V call is TRBV6-5, the J call TRBJ2-1; TRBD1 matches at 9 bases. J lost 4 bases, V lost 7 bases, and 8 bases had no gene match. This CDR3 is built from 15 residues. Germline lookup yields CDR1 MNHEY and CDR2 SVGAGI. The CDR3 coding sequence is TGTGCCAGCACGCTCTGGACAGGGGCATACAATGAGCAGTTCTTC. Protein: CASTLWTGAYNEQFF.

The genes are TRBV7-9 and TRBJ1-5; D is unclear. The CDR3 covers 12 residues. Trimming removed 4 bases from V and 3 bases from J, with 4 bases in between. Germline loops: CDR1 SEHNR, CDR2 FQNEAQ (reference sequence). The CDR3 DNA follows: TGTGCCAGCAGCTCGGACAATCAGCCCCAGCATTTT. The encoded protein is CASSSDNQPQHF.

The CDR3 loop reads CASSILGHSGANVLTF. The DNA of the CDR3 is TGTGCCAGTAGTATCCTTGGCCACTCGGGGGCCAACGTCCTGACTTTC. This rearrangement joins TRBV19 to TRBJ2-6; D uncertain. The CDR3 covers 16 residues. Germline values: CDR1 LNHDA, CDR2 SQIVND (reference sequence). Trimming pared 3 bases from V and 4 bases from J, leaving 13 bases between. The whole variable domain, filled in from reference TRBV19 and TRBJ2-6, reads DGGITQSPKYLFRKEGQNVTLSCEQNLNHDAMYWYRQDPGQGLRLIYYSQIVNDFQKGDIAEGYSVSREKKESFPLTVTSAQKNPTAFYLCASSILGHSGANVLTFGAGSRLTVL.

V and J are TRBV19 and TRBJ1-6; no clear D gene. The length of the CDR3 is 17 residues. Trimming took off 5 bases at V and 1 base at J, with 15 bases between the two ends. CDR1 LNHDA and CDR2 SQIVND come from the germline V gene (reference sequence). DNA for the CDR3: TGTGCCAGTAGTCCACGGGAGGAAGGTTCCTATAATTCACCCCTCCACTTT. Residues: CASSPREEGSYNSPLHF.

The J gene is TRBJ2-5, the V gene TRBV29-1; no clear D. V was clipped by 8 bases and J by 2 bases, with 12 bases between them. Germline loops: CDR1 SQVTM, CDR2 ANQGSEA. CDR3 size: 12 residues. This chain's CDR3 is CSTAGPQETQYF. CDR3 in DNA: TGCAGCACAGCCGGGCCACAAGAGACCCAGTACTTC.

The gene calls are TRBV4-1 and TRBJ1-5; possibly TRBD1 for D (5 bases). Germline CDR1 and CDR2: MGHRA and YSYEKL. CDR3 size: 14 residues. V lost 4 bases, J lost 6 bases, and 13 bases lay in between. The CDR3 DNA sequence: TGCGCCAGCAGCCCCCTGGCAGGGCTTCAGCCCCAGCATTTT. Translated, it gives CASSPLAGLQPQHF.

The CDR3 nucleotides read TGTGCCAGTAGTATGGGAAGGCCCTCTGGGGCCAACGTCCTGACTTTC. It specifies CASSMGRPSGANVLTF. The chain links TRBV19 to TRBJ2-6; D is undetermined. V lost 3 bases to trimming and J lost 0 bases, with 9 bases between them. Germline CDR1 and CDR2: LNHDA and SQIVND (reference sequence). CDR3 size: 16 residues.

This chain uses TRBV9 with TRBJ2-5; D is ambiguous. The CDR3 spans 13 residues. Per the germline V gene, CDR1 is SGDLS and CDR2 is YYNGEE. Deletions cut 0 bases from V and 5 bases from J, with 8 bases between. CDR3 in amino acids: CASSVGSLETQYF. CDR3 DNA: TGTGCCAGCAGCGTAGGTTCGCTGGAGACCCAGTACTTC.

This rearrangement joins TRBV4-2 to TRBJ2-7; a weak D match, TRBD1 (7 bases). V dropped 3 bases and J dropped 3 bases, with 15 bases sitting between them. This CDR3 region has 15 residues. Germline assignment: CDR1 LGHNA and CDR2 YNFKEQ. CDR3 amino acids: CASSQGGQRHYEQYF. CDR3 in DNA: TGTGCCAGCAGCCAGGGGGGACAGCGACACTACGAGCAGTACTTC.

The genes are TRBV7-2 and TRBJ1-1; no firm D call. Trimming stripped 5 bases from V and 3 bases from J, with 13 bases between. Germline CDR1 is SGHTA and CDR2 is FQGNSA. The CDR3 length is 14 residues. The CDR3 coding sequence is TGTGCCAGCAGCAATAGGGCCAGGTACACTGAAGCTTTCTTT. It specifies CASSNRARYTEAFF.

This clone was detected only a few times. The V call is TRBV4-2, the J call TRBJ2-2; 9 bases are shared with TRBD1. The germline V gene encodes CDR1 LGHNA and CDR2 YNFKEQ. The CDR3 is made up of 16 amino acids. The V segment lost 4 bases and the J segment 2 bases; nucleotides outside the gene matches: 5. CDR3 protein: CASSRGTGLNTGELFF. CDR3 DNA sequence: TGTGCCAGCAGCCGGGGGACAGGGCTTAACACCGGGGAGCTGTTTTTT.